This TCR beta chain stems from a study of T cell repertoires in cytomegalovirus infection (dated by TCRdb to between 2018 and 2021). For context, the study as a whole: Donor HLA type was relevant to the analysis, because carriage of CMV infection together with the matching HLA type was indicated by public TCR beta signatures.

The paper's findings and limits, for the study overall: The ex vivo response was dominated by HLA-C-restricted CMV-specific TCR beta clonotypes, which also provided the single most frequent clonotype in two of eight donors. In both this cohort and an independent roughly 350-donor cohort, the cumulative frequency of public TCR beta family members distinguished carriers of CMV infection plus the relevant HLA type.

The data were produced on an Illumina HiSeq 1500. Through fastp at Q25 and MiXCR, TCRdb rebuilt clones from the public reads, retaining in-frame beta chains. Duplicate CDR3 protein sequences are folded into a single record with the most common DNA and genes. Here the sample has some 100,000 distinct CDR3 sequences; 23% occur a single time. 39% of the sample rests with the top ten. As concerns this clonotype: The target of this receptor is not known. No much larger clonotype is one base removed from it; base qualities were not supplied.

Specimen: CD8+ T cells from PBMCs. The TCR sequence derives from a human donor in good health (CMV status not recorded). Some clones in this sample may be carry-over from other donors' samples.

The CDR3 has the sequence CASSFIDEQFF. The DNA sequence follows: TGTGCCAGCAGCTTTATAGATGAGCAGTTCTTC. The receptor chain draws on TRBV7-6 and TRBJ2-1, with the D gene not clear enough to name. V is pared back by 3 bases and J by 8 bases, with 5 bases lying between the germline termini. The germline V gene encodes CDR1 SGHVS and CDR2 FNYEAQ. The CDR3 goes from the cysteine to the phenylalanine over 11 residues. Only CDR3 DNA remains: 33 bases, in frame from the first base. Joined to the reference TRBV7-6 and TRBJ2-1 proteins, this CDR3 gives the full variable domain: GAGVSQSPRYKVTKRGQDVALRCDPISGHVSLYWYRQALGQGPEFLTYFNYEAQQDKSGLPNDRFSAERPEGSISTLTIQRTEQRDSAMYRCASSFIDEQFFGPGTRLTVL.